The rows below give T cell receptor beta chains drawn from one sample of a study of blood T cell repertoires in COVID-19. This table comes from immunoSEQ multiplex PCR, and its TCRdb copy is limited to in-frame clones, with some not included. Of about 98,000 clones in the sample, 70% to 90% were seen once. Sequencing was performed on peripheral blood. The receptors come from a man in his forties with active or convalescent COVID-19. CDR3s include the opening cysteine and the closing phenylalanine or tryptophan.

cdr3_length: 12
v_call: TRBV2
j_call: TRBJ1-1
cdr3_aa: CASSGNSPEAFF

cdr3_length: 16
v_call: TRBV19
j_call: TRBJ2-3
cdr3_aa: CASSETPSGGTDTQYF

cdr3_length: 10
v_call: TRBV20-1
j_call: TRBJ2-5
cdr3_aa: CSAGRETQYF

cdr3_length: 14
v_call: TRBV11-2
j_call: TRBJ2-2
cdr3_aa: CASSLAELTGELFF

cdr3_length: 15
v_call: TRBV10-1
j_call: TRBJ2-5
cdr3_aa: CASSENRGVQETQYF

cdr3_length: 16
v_call: TRBV5-8
j_call: TRBJ2-2
cdr3_aa: CASSSRTSFFAGELFF

cdr3_length: 14
v_call: TRBV5-1
j_call: TRBJ2-5
cdr3_aa: CASSFGETGETQYF

cdr3_length: 16
v_call: TRBV2
j_call: TRBJ1-6
cdr3_aa: CASSVQGYSYNSPLHF

cdr3_length: 13
v_call: TRBV20-1
j_call: TRBJ2-1
cdr3_aa: CSASVRRENEQFF

cdr3_length: 14
v_call: TRBV3-1/TRBV3-2
j_call: TRBJ2-2
cdr3_aa: CASSQDSYTGELFF

cdr3_length: 15
v_call: TRBV3-1/TRBV3-2
j_call: TRBJ2-1
cdr3_aa: CASSHSAGGINEQFF

cdr3_length: 14
v_call: TRBV7-2
j_call: TRBJ1-4
cdr3_aa: CASSLDGTLLGLFF

cdr3_length: 14
v_call: TRBV2
j_call: TRBJ2-7
cdr3_aa: CASRNSGVSYEQYF

cdr3_length: 17
v_call: TRBV4-3
j_call: TRBJ2-3
cdr3_aa: CASSQDGGTGRTDTQYF

cdr3_length: 16
v_call: TRBV19
j_call: TRBJ2-7
cdr3_aa: CASSPPPWTDAYEQYF

cdr3_length: 13
v_call: TRBV9
j_call: TRBJ1-1
cdr3_aa: CASSGVRDTEAFF

cdr3_length: 16
v_call: TRBV2
j_call: TRBJ2-5
cdr3_aa: CASSTTSGRFLETQYF

cdr3_length: 14
v_call: TRBV10-3
j_call: TRBJ2-3
cdr3_aa: CAIKSGTTTDTQYF

cdr3_length: 17
v_call: TRBV5-1
j_call: TRBJ2-1
cdr3_aa: CASRTKIPGQGYNEQFF

cdr3_length: 15
v_call: TRBV4-1
j_call: TRBJ1-1
cdr3_aa: CASSRDSRVNTEAFF

cdr3_length: 18
v_call: TRBV7-9
j_call: TRBJ1-4
cdr3_aa: CASSHLGETGGVGEKLFF

cdr3_length: 15
v_call: TRBV30
j_call: TRBJ1-1
cdr3_aa: CAWRGKQGAHTEAFF

cdr3_length: 15
v_call: TRBV5-6
j_call: TRBJ1-2
cdr3_aa: CASSLGIQGIYGYTF

cdr3_length: 13
v_call: TRBV15
j_call: TRBJ2-5
cdr3_aa: CATSRDKRWTQYF

cdr3_length: 13
v_call: TRBV19
j_call: TRBJ1-1
cdr3_aa: CASQGREGTEAFF

cdr3_length: 12
v_call: TRBV24-1
j_call: TRBJ2-5
cdr3_aa: CATGDGRETQYF

cdr3_length: 13
v_call: TRBV18
j_call: TRBJ2-2
cdr3_aa: CASSPRDTGELFF

cdr3_length: 15
v_call: TRBV11-3
j_call: TRBJ2-1
cdr3_aa: CASSLDGGLDNEQFF

cdr3_length: 17
v_call: TRBV5-6
j_call: TRBJ1-1
cdr3_aa: CASSRRTGDGRVTEAFF

cdr3_length: 17
v_call: TRBV4-1
j_call: TRBJ2-3
cdr3_aa: CASSQETSGGPTDTQYF

cdr3_length: 14
v_call: TRBV6-5
j_call: TRBJ2-5
cdr3_aa: CASSRTGGAETQYF

cdr3_length: 17
v_call: TRBV10-2
j_call: TRBJ1-2
cdr3_aa: CASSESGQGVNYYGYTF

cdr3_length: 14
v_call: TRBV2
j_call: TRBJ1-1
cdr3_aa: CASSELQGHTEAFF

cdr3_length: 15
v_call: TRBV5-1
j_call: TRBJ1-1
cdr3_aa: CASSPRDRGYTEAFF

cdr3_length: 14
v_call: TRBV10-3
j_call: TRBJ1-1
cdr3_aa: CAISGRGGDTEAFF

cdr3_length: 14
v_call: TRBV5-1
j_call: TRBJ2-7
cdr3_aa: CASSLLAQGYEQYF